Below are 24 T cell receptor beta chains sequenced from a single sample in a study of T cell repertoires in chronic hepatitis B. This table comes from immunoSEQ multiplex PCR, and its TCRdb copy is limited to in-frame clones, with some not included. Found here are roughly 1,000 clones, approximately 80% of them singletons; the top ten hold over 8%. The sequenced sample was total CD8+ T cells from PBMCs. These receptors were taken from a human donor with chronic hepatitis B virus infection.

The chain joins TRBV7-3 to TRBJ2-5; the match to TRBD2 covers 11 bases. The germline CDR1 and CDR2 sequences are SGHTA and FQGTGA. The CDR3 is 14 amino acids. The junction had 2 bases not matched to a gene; V was cut back by 4 bases and J by 4 bases. CDR3 residues: CASSSGLAGETQYF. The CDR3 DNA reads as TGTGCCAGCAGCTCCGGACTAGCGGGAGAGACCCAGTACTTC.

The genes are TRBV28 and TRBJ2-7; D is perhaps TRBD1 or TRBD2 (5 bases each). V was clipped by 3 bases and J by 3 bases, with 9 bases between them. In germline, CDR1 is MDHEN, CDR2 SYDVKM. CDR3 length: 13 residues. CDR3 nucleotides: TGTGCCAGCAGTTTTCGAGGGGTCTACGAGCAGTACTTC. Protein product: CASSFRGVYEQYF.

The V gene is TRBV28, the J gene TRBJ1-4, with TRBD1 matching 11 bases. Germline lookup yields CDR1 MDHEN and CDR2 SYDVKM. This CDR3 has 20 residues. V trimming: 3 bases; J trimming: 2 bases; junction bases outside the gene matches: 14. Here the CDR3 reads CASSLHSGTGGWQTNEKLFF. Written as DNA, the CDR3 is TGTGCCAGCAGTTTGCATTCCGGGACAGGGGGGTGGCAGACTAATGAAAAACTGTTTTTT. The full variable domain, rest sourced from reference TRBV28 and TRBJ1-4, is DVKVTQSSRYLVKRTGEKVFLECVQDMDHENMFWYRQDPGLGLRLIYFSYDVKMKEKGDIPEGYSVSREKKERFSLILESASTNQTSMYLCASSLHSGTGGWQTNEKLFFGSGTQLSVL.

The chain has TRBV28 and TRBJ2-1; D could derive from TRBD1 or TRBD2 (6 bases each). Trimming removed 5 bases from V and 0 bases from J, with 14 bases in between. The V gene's germline CDR1 is MDHEN and CDR2 SYDVKM. The CDR3 covers 16 residues. CDR3 DNA: TGTGCCAGCAGTCCGAGGAGGGGGATCTCCTACAATGAGCAGTTCTTC. This encodes CASSPRRGISYNEQFF.

This chain uses TRBV13 with TRBJ2-2; 12 nucleotides line up with TRBD1. The V segment lost 8 bases and the J segment 7 bases; nucleotides outside the gene matches: 5. Germline CDR1 is PRHDT and CDR2 is FYEKMQ (reference sequence). The length of the CDR3 is 14 residues. The CDR3 protein is CASGDRGLLGELFF. In DNA form, the CDR3 reads TGTGCCAGCGGGGACAGGGGGCTTCTCGGGGAGCTGTTTTTT.

The V call is TRBV7-2, the J call TRBJ2-1; D gene ambiguous. Germline V gene data show CDR1 as SGHTA and CDR2 as FQGNSA. The CDR3 sequence is 14 residues long. Trimming pared 0 bases from V and 4 bases from J, leaving 7 bases between. In DNA form, the CDR3 reads TGTGCCAGCAGCTTAGCAGGTGCATACAATGAGCAGTTCTTC. Protein sequence: CASSLAGAYNEQFF.

The genes are TRBV9 and TRBJ2-3, with D hard to call. Per germline, CDR1 SGDLS and CDR2 YYNGEE. This CDR3 has 13 amino acids. With 2 bases removed from V and 3 bases from J, the gap between germline ends came to 7 bases. The CDR3 coding sequence is TGTGCCAGCAGCGTTGGGTCGACAGATACGCAGTATTTT. Protein sequence: CASSVGSTDTQYF.

The chain joins TRBV18 to TRBJ2-7; 7 bases are shared with TRBD1. The V gene's germline CDR1 is KGHSH and CDR2 LQKENI. The J segment lost 3 bases and the V segment lost 3 bases, leaving 5 bases of the junction unmatched. This CDR3 contains 14 residues. The CDR3 reads CASSPGTEDYEQYF. The CDR3 bases are TGTGCCAGCTCACCCGGGACAGAAGACTACGAGCAGTACTTC.

Concerning this clone: Different DNA sequences within this sample yield the same CDR3. The V call is TRBV9, the J call TRBJ2-1; the D call may be TRBD1 or TRBD2 (5 bases each). The CDR3 length is 20 residues. Looked up from germline, CDR1 is SGDLS and CDR2 is YYNGEE. Deletions cut 0 bases from V and 0 bases from J, with 22 bases between. The CDR3 DNA sequence: TGTGCCAGCAGCGTAGACGCCCGAATTTGGGGGTATAGCTCCTACAATGAGCAGTTCTTC. This sequence encodes CASSVDARIWGYSSYNEQFF. Full variable domain (missing parts from reference TRBV9 and TRBJ2-1): DSGVTQTPKHLITATGQRVTLRCSPRSGDLSVYWYQQSLDQGLQFLIQYYNGEERAKGNILERFSAQQFPDLHSELNLSSLELGDSALYFCASSVDARIWGYSSYNEQFFGPGTRLTVL.

The J gene is TRBJ2-5, the V gene TRBV7-9, with TRBD2 matching over 7 bases. This CDR3 contains 13 residues. From germline, CDR1 is SEHNR and CDR2 FQNEAQ (reference sequence). V lost 6 bases, J lost 5 bases, and 6 bases stayed unmatched. The CDR3 region has the DNA TGTGCCAGCAGTCCACCGGGGGGTGAGACCCAGTACTTC. Encoded protein: CASSPPGGETQYF.

This chain links TRBV11-3 with TRBJ2-1; D is unclear. CDR1 is SGHNT and CDR2 is YENEEA in the germline V gene. V gave up 1 base and J gave up 3 bases, with 4 bases separating them. This CDR3 contains 13 residues. The CDR3: CASSLGDYNEQFF. The CDR3 nucleotides are TGTGCCAGCAGCTTAGGCGACTACAATGAGCAGTTCTTC.

The chain recombines TRBV30 with TRBJ2-7; D may be TRBD2 (5 bases). Germline lookup yields CDR1 GTSNPN and CDR2 SVGIG (reference sequence). The CDR3 has 12 residues. Trimming removed 8 bases at V and 3 bases at J, with 14 bases between. This chain's CDR3 is CASHREGYEQYF. The CDR3 DNA follows: TGTGCCAGCCACCGGGAAGGCTACGAGCAGTACTTC. Using reference TRBV30 and TRBJ2-7 for the parts outside the CDR3, the full variable domain is SQTIHQWPATLVQPVGSPLSLECTVEGTSNPNLYWYRQAAGRGLQLLFYSVGIGQISSEVPQNLSASRPQDRQFILSSKKLLLSDSGFYLCASHREGYEQYFGPGTRLTVT.

J is TRBJ2-6 and V is TRBV28; D perhaps matches TRBD2 (6 bases). Germline lookup yields CDR1 MDHEN and CDR2 SYDVKM. There are 16 residues in the CDR3. Trimming cost V 5 bases and J 2 bases, with 13 bases left between them. CDR3 amino acids: CASSLAPGAGANVLTF. CDR3 sequence (DNA): TGTGCCAGCAGTCTCGCACCGGGGGCTGGGGCCAACGTCCTGACTTTC.

This chain uses TRBV4-2 with TRBJ2-1; 8 positions agree with TRBD2. Germline CDR1 LGHNA, CDR2 YNFKEQ. There are 16 residues in the CDR3. After removal of 1 base from V and 6 bases from J, the junction contained 8 bases not matched to a gene. CDR3 nucleotides: TGTGCCAGCAGCCAAGCCCCGCGGGAGGCGGCCAATGAGCAGTTCTTC. Amino acids: CASSQAPREAANEQFF.

V usage is TRBV28 and J usage is TRBJ2-7, with D maybe TRBD1 (6 bases). Deletions cut 6 bases from V and 3 bases from J, with 12 bases between. Germline V gives CDR1 MDHEN, CDR2 SYDVKM. The length of the CDR3 is 13 residues. The CDR3: CASSGRDNYEQYF. CDR3 in DNA: TGTGCCAGCAGCGGACGGGACAACTACGAGCAGTACTTC.

The gene calls are TRBV6-1 and TRBJ1-1, with TRBD1 matching over 7 bases. The junction had 8 bases not matched to a gene; V was cut back by 5 bases and J by 11 bases. The germline gives CDR1 MNHNS, CDR2 SASEGT. The CDR3 spans 12 residues. CDR3: CASSSETGLAFF. CDR3 nucleotides: TGTGCCAGCAGTTCGGAGACAGGGCTGGCTTTCTTT.

The V gene is TRBV10-3, the J gene TRBJ1-2; TRBD1 aligns across 7 bases. V lost 6 bases to trimming and J lost 5 bases; unmatched junction nucleotides: 12. Germline CDR1 is ENHRY and CDR2 is SYGVKD. The CDR3 length is 15 residues. The CDR3 DNA reads TGTGCCATCAGCAATACACGGGACAGAGGGTATGGCTACACCTTC. Protein product: CAISNTRDRGYGYTF.

The chain couples TRBV7-6 to TRBJ2-2, with a tentative D call TRBD1 (5 bases). Trimming shortened V by 5 bases and J by 6 bases, and 10 bases separated the two germline ends. This CDR3 comprises 13 residues. CDR1 and CDR2 from the germline V gene are SGHVS and FNYEAQ. The CDR3 DNA sequence: TGTGCCAGCAGCCCACGGACACCCGGGGAGCTGTTTTTT. Its translation: CASSPRTPGELFF.

This chain connects TRBV27 to TRBJ2-5; 7 nucleotides line up with TRBD2. V was clipped by 4 bases and J by 2 bases; unmatched bases: 1. Germline lookup yields CDR1 MNHEY and CDR2 SMNVEV (reference sequence). This CDR3 is built from 13 residues. This CDR3 is CASSWREQETQYF. The CDR3 nucleotides read TGTGCCAGCAGTTGGCGGGAGCAAGAGACCCAGTACTTC.

This clone was detected once. The V gene is TRBV6-4, the J gene TRBJ2-7, with 9 bases lining up with TRBD2. The length of the CDR3 is 18 residues. Germline CDR1 MRHNA, CDR2 SNTAGT. J gave up 1 base and V 0 bases, and 10 bases lay outside the gene matches. In nucleotides, the CDR3 is TGTGCCAGCAGTGACTCTGAGCGGGGGGCTTTCGTTTCCTACGAGCAGTACTTC. Protein product: CASSDSERGAFVSYEQYF.

This clone appeared a single time. The rearrangement uses TRBV7-3 and TRBJ2-1, with 10 bases matching TRBD2. Germline V gene sequence: CDR1 SGHTA, CDR2 FQGTGA. The CDR3 has 13 residues. Unmatched junction bases numbered 3, after V lost 8 bases and J lost 5 bases. CDR3 loop: CASGTSENNEQFF. The CDR3 nucleotides read TGTGCCAGCGGGACTAGCGAAAACAATGAGCAGTTCTTC.

This clone was detected once. This chain uses TRBV4-3 with TRBJ2-1; no clear D. This CDR3 comprises 15 residues. V lost 0 bases, J lost 4 bases, and 10 bases lay in between. The germline V gene encodes CDR1 LGHNA and CDR2 YSLEER. The CDR3 spells CASSQDTHKYNEQFF. CDR3 coding DNA: TGCGCCAGCAGCCAAGACACTCACAAGTACAATGAGCAGTTCTTC.

This clone was observed a few times. J is TRBJ2-3 and V is TRBV29-1, with 15 bases identical to TRBD2. Germline loops: CDR1 SQVTM, CDR2 ANQGSEA. The CDR3 runs to 16 residues. J lost 3 bases, V lost 6 bases, and 7 bases had no gene match. For the CDR3, the DNA is TGCAGCGTCCTTGGACTAGCGGGAGGGCAGACAGATACGCAGTATTTT. Protein sequence: CSVLGLAGGQTDTQYF.

The genes are TRBV6-4 and TRBJ2-1, with D possibly matching TRBD2 (6 bases). Germline CDR1 is MRHNA and CDR2 is SNTAGT. CDR3 length: 15 residues. Deletions cut 0 bases from V and 0 bases from J, with 6 bases between. The CDR3 DNA sequence: TGTGCCAGCAGTGACTCTAGCGGCTCCTACAATGAGCAGTTCTTC. Its protein product is CASSDSSGSYNEQFF.